This T cell receptor (beta chain) was sequenced in a study of cytomegalovirus exposure and HLA in healthy donors. Study-wide results and caveats: Fewer N-insertions (relative to the approximately 700-donor mean) were reportedly seen in an Asian-associated ancestry cluster in a later analysis. The authors listed 164 TCR beta chains as cytomegalovirus-associated.

The PCR ran on 60 Vbeta and 13 Jbeta primers. The method was immunoSEQ multiplex PCR; TCRdb's version includes in-frame clones alone and lacks a portion of them. The table has fewer than 200,000 clones, approximately 62% seen once. As concerns this clone: Its antigen is still unknown. The same CDR3 arises from other DNA sequences in this sample as well.

The sequenced sample consisted of PBMCs. The source is a man aged 50 to 60 in good health and CMV-seronegative.

Here the CDR3 reads CASSIGGGSQNTIYF. The CDR3 nucleotides read TGTGCCAGCAGTATTGGGGGGGGCTCCCAAAACACCATATATTTT. The chain couples TRBV6-6 to TRBJ1-3, with D maybe TRBD1 (6 bases). From germline, CDR1 is MNHNY and CDR2 SVGAGI (reference sequence). The length of the CDR3 is 15 residues. V was clipped by 5 bases and J by 6 bases, with 17 bases between them.